One sample yielded the 14 T cell receptor beta chains listed below, sequenced in a study of T cells in Graves' hyperthyroidism and ophthalmopathy. Template material for amplifying TCR beta CDR3 regions consisted of RNA transcripts. A set of HTBI primers served as the primers for a first-round RT-PCR of the TCR CDR3. TCRdb re-called the multiplex PCR reads through MiXCR, storing one row per CDR3 protein. Among about 690,000 distinct CDR3 sequences listed, roughly 17% were seen once. Sequences were obtained from blood. These receptors came from a man aged 50-59 years with Graves' hyperthyroidism.

A remark on this clonotype: This may be a read error: a much more frequent sequence differs by one nucleotide. This chain links TRBV7-6 with TRBJ2-3; D may be TRBD1 (7 bases). CDR1 is SGHVS and CDR2 is FNYEAQ in the germline V gene. CDR3 size: 16 residues. CDR3 in amino acids: CASSLRRGQRTDTQSF. The DNA for the CDR3 is TGTGCCAGCAGCCTCAGGAGGGGGCAACGCACAGATACGCAGTCTTTT.

The chain combines TRBV30 with TRBJ2-7; TRBD1 might be the D (5 bases). CDR3 length: 14 amino acids. Trimming left V 0 bases short and J 2 bases short, with 11 bases between. Looked up from germline, CDR1 is GTSNPN and CDR2 is SVGIG (reference sequence). The CDR3 DNA reads as TGTGCCTGGAGTGTAGGGGTTAGCACCTACGAGCAGTACTTC. It is translated as CAWSVGVSTYEQYF.

This clonotype was recorded at least ten times. This chain uses TRBV11-2 with TRBJ1-1; D unclear. V lost 6 bases, J lost 1 base, and 18 bases lay in between. The CDR3 runs to 16 residues. Germline CDR1 is SGHAT and CDR2 is FQNNGV. The chain's CDR3 is CASSQAVRWKNTEAFF. As DNA, the CDR3 is TGTGCCAGCAGTCAGGCGGTCAGGTGGAAGAACACTGAAGCTTTCTTT.

This clonotype was detected ten times or more. J is TRBJ2-7 and V is TRBV28; a weak D match, TRBD2 (6 bases). The CDR3 is 15 amino acids. Trimming took 7 bases from V and 1 from J, leaving 17 bases between them. Germline CDR1 is MDHEN and CDR2 is SYDVKM. The CDR3 nucleotides are TGTGCCAGCACCTCCGGCGGCGGGAATTCCTACGAGCAGTACTTC. It encodes CASTSGGGNSYEQYF.

At least ten counts were recorded for this clonotype. The chain carries TRBV28 and TRBJ2-1; possible D gene TRBD2, 5 bases. V was trimmed by 7 bases and J by 8 bases, leaving 15 bases between them. CDR3 size: 13 residues. In germline, CDR1 is MDHEN, CDR2 SYDVKM. The chain's CDR3 is CASTEGLADEQFF. As DNA, the CDR3 is TGTGCCAGCACCGAAGGGCTAGCCGATGAGCAGTTCTTC. The complete variable domain, with remaining parts taken from reference TRBV28 and TRBJ2-1, reads DVKVTQSSRYLVKRTGEKVFLECVQDMDHENMFWYRQDPGLGLRLIYFSYDVKMKEKGDIPEGYSVSREKKERFSLILESASTNQTSMYLCASTEGLADEQFFGPGTRLTVL.

In its sample, this clonotype was seen many times. This sequence joins TRBV12-3 or TRBV12-4 and TRBJ2-1, with 9 bases that match TRBD2. The CDR3 has 16 residues. The V gene end was trimmed by 1 base and the J gene end by 7 bases; junction bases not matched to a gene: 8. This CDR3 is CASSLGPAGGLNEQFF. CDR3 DNA sequence: TGTGCCAGCAGTTTAGGTCCAGCGGGAGGTTTAAATGAGCAGTTCTTC.

This clonotype has a count of ten or more. The genes are TRBV19 and TRBJ1-4; D remains unclear. Germline CDR1 and CDR2: LNHDA and SQIVND (reference sequence). V lost 7 bases to trimming and J lost 0 bases, with 15 bases between them. The CDR3 sequence is 16 residues long. CDR3 residues: CASTPRVRTTNEKLFF. CDR3 coding DNA: TGTGCCAGTACACCCCGGGTGAGAACAACTAATGAAAAACTGTTTTTT.

This clonotype occurred many times. The V gene is TRBV11-2, the J gene TRBJ2-2, with unresolved D. Germline V gene lookup returns CDR1 SGHAT and CDR2 FQNNGV. This CDR3 is 16 amino acids long. Trimming shortened V by 2 bases and J by 0 bases, and 10 bases separated the two germline ends. CDR3: CASSLSKGTNTGELFF. The CDR3 DNA is TGTGCCAGCAGCTTAAGTAAGGGTACGAACACCGGGGAGCTGTTTTTT.

The chain joins TRBV18 to TRBJ1-1, with TRBD1 as a possible D gene (6 bases). This CDR3 has 13 amino acids. CDR1 is KGHSH and CDR2 is LQKENI in the germline V gene. Trimming removed 4 bases from V and 3 bases from J, with 9 bases in between. The CDR3 here is CASSRNRDTEAFF. As DNA, the CDR3 is TGTGCCAGCTCACGTAACAGGGACACTGAAGCTTTCTTT.

The chain is built from TRBV2 and TRBJ2-7; 9 bases line up with TRBD2. Per germline, CDR1 SNHLY and CDR2 FYNNEI. The CDR3 length is 16 residues. V trimming: 2 bases; J trimming: 3 bases; junction bases outside the gene matches: 8. CDR3 DNA: TGTGCCAGCAGTGAAATCGGTCGAGCGGGAGGCTACGAGCAGTACTTC. Its protein is CASSEIGRAGGYEQYF.

The table lists this clonotype with a few counts. The gene calls are TRBV6-1 and TRBJ2-5; unclear D gene. Germline loops: CDR1 MNHNS, CDR2 SASEGT. V was cut by 4 bases and J by 1 base, with 4 bases left in between. The CDR3 loop spans 12 amino acids. The CDR3 loop is CASSVLQETQYF. DNA for the CDR3: TGTGCCAGCAGTGTTCTCCAAGAGACCCAGTACTTC.

There are many counts of this clonotype. The chain carries TRBV10-3 and TRBJ2-7; 7 nucleotides agree with TRBD2. Germline CDR1 ENHRY, CDR2 SYGVKD. CDR3 length equals 14 residues. Germline trimming cut 6 bases from V and 3 bases from J; bases unmatched to any gene: 8. The CDR3 DNA follows: TGTGCCATCAGGGACCACGGGGAGGGCTACGAGCAGTACTTC. It is translated as CAIRDHGEGYEQYF.

This clonotype was found once. At one end the junction does not follow the germline gene, possibly because of a read error. The chain recombines TRBV30 with TRBJ2-1; D perhaps matches TRBD2 (7 bases). Germline V gene lookup returns CDR1 GTSNPN and CDR2 SVGIG (reference sequence). The CDR3 contains 11 residues. The CDR3 nucleotides are TGTGACTGGAGCGAGGGGGGGAATCAGTTCTTC. Protein: CDWSEGGNQFF.

The table lists this clonotype with many counts. CDR3 residues: CASSFSVGRASSEQYF. The DNA for the CDR3 is TGTGCCAGCAGCTTTAGTGTGGGCCGCGCGAGTTCCGAGCAGTACTTC. The V call is TRBV7-6, the J call TRBJ2-7; D call uncertain. The V gene's germline CDR1 is SGHVS and CDR2 FNYEAQ. The V and J ends lost 3 bases and 6 bases respectively, with 21 bases between them. The CDR3 length is 16 residues.